This T cell receptor beta chain was observed in a study of CD8+CD57+ T cells in acquired aplastic anemia. The wider study: Yields of DNA that came from sorted CD4+ and CD8+ cells averaged roughly 3.2 ug. As sequenced from healthy donors, CD4+ cells averaged approximately 11 million reads.

Ten or more counts support this clonotype. Its cognate antigen is unknown. Genomic DNA, the template, was used for profiling of the TCR beta VDJ and CDR3. TCRdb independently ran MiXCR on the reads; one entry per CDR3 protein. The table records about 220,000 distinct CDR3 sequences, approximately 35% of them present only once. Findings and limits, study-wide: Controls did not differ significantly from patients in CD8+ Simpson's diversity. Almost 30 CD8+ CDR3 sequences occurred in both the patients and the controls.

Sequencing used sorted CD4+, CD8+, or CD8+CD57+ T cells (not recorded which) from PBMCs. The receptor was derived from a human donor in good health, serving as a control.

The CDR3 DNA sequence: TGCGCCAGCACACGGAGCATGAACACTGAAGCTTTCTTT. This codes for CASTRSMNTEAFF. V usage is TRBV5-1 and J usage is TRBJ1-1; D is unclear. Germline V CDR1 and CDR2: SGHRS, YFSETQ. This CDR3 has 13 amino acids. V was clipped by 6 bases and J by 0 bases, with 9 bases between them.